This T cell receptor (beta chain) was identified in a study of cytomegalovirus exposure and HLA in healthy donors. 60 Vbeta and 13 Jbeta primers were used in PCR. Assay: immunoSEQ multiplex PCR; the TCRdb copy retains only in-frame clones and omits some. The sample has a few hundred thousand clones; 80% to 90% are singletons. Germline CDR1 reads MNHEY; CDR2 reads SMNVEV (reference sequence). Trimming stripped 3 bases from V and 2 bases from J, with 13 bases between. The CDR3 has 15 amino acids. Details on this clone: What it binds is unknown.

Study-level findings and limits: The authors later linked a missense DCLRE1C variant to TCR beta V- and J-gene trimming.

The sequenced sample consisted of PBMCs. The rearrangement links TRBV27 to TRBJ1-2; D ambiguous. The TCR comes from a woman aged 40 to 55 in good health and CMV-seropositive. CDR3 sequence (DNA): TGTGCCAGCAGTTTTAACGGCAGGCTGAACTATGGCTACACCTTC. This translates into CASSFNGRLNYGYTF.